This T cell receptor (beta chain) originates from a study of cytomegalovirus exposure and HLA in healthy donors. The wider study: The early release's HLA-typed donors yielded tens of millions of unique TCRs. When fewer than 500 donors were genotyped, 81% of them were found to fall in the Caucasian-associated ancestry cluster.

About this clone itself: The antigen remains unidentified.

This CDR3 is built from 18 residues. CDR1 and CDR2 (germline): SEHNR, FQNEAQ (reference sequence). V shed 5 bases and J 0 bases; nucleotides not matched to a gene: 11. The PCR ran on 60 Vbeta and 13 Jbeta primers. Profiling relied on immunoSEQ multiplex PCR, and the TCRdb table lists in-frame clones only, not all of them. The sample records approximately 77,000 clones, 78% being singletons. Whole-study results and caveats: In a later analysis, CMV-associated beta chains were mostly HLA-associated, it appeared. Most subjects' HLA-A and HLA-B alleles were reportedly predicted from TCR beta sequences.

The rearrangement joins TRBV7-9 to TRBJ1-5, with 9 bases matching TRBD1. Material for sequencing was PBMCs. This TCR came from a man aged 35-49 years in good health and CMV-seronegative. The CDR3 DNA sequence: TGTGCCAGCAGCCCCGGGACAGGGCCCTCGTTTAGCAATCAGCCCCAGCATTTT. Translating it yields CASSPGTGPSFSNQPQHF. Looking up the rest from reference TRBV7-9 and TRBJ1-5 gives the full variable domain: DTGVSQNPRHKITKRGQNVTFRCDPISEHNRLYWYRQTLGQGPEFLTYFQNEAQLEKSRLLSDRFSAERPKGSFSTLEIQRTEQGDSAMYLCASSPGTGPSFSNQPQHFGDGTRLSIL.